A selection of T cell receptor beta chains follows, all from one sample in a study of T cell responses to AZD1222 COVID-19 vaccine. Measured with immunoSEQ multiplex PCR; TCRdb has only the in-frame clones, and not every one. The sample consists of 150,000 or so clones, approximately 87% of them appearing once. The sequenced sample was peripheral blood, obtained on day 0 of MenACWY control vaccination. All receptors come from an adult in good health. Both conserved end residues are part of each CDR3.

V: TRBV16; CDR3: CASSQSSGASGYTF
V: TRBV7-9; CDR3: CASTLSGTLNTEAFF
V: TRBV3-1/TRBV3-2; CDR3: CASSQAGEDTEAFF
V: TRBV29-1; CDR3: CSVDLEASGSIPYNEQFF
V: TRBV6-5; CDR3: CASSAGSANTGELFF
V: TRBV9; CDR3: CASSVKSTGELFF
V: TRBV7-3; CDR3: CASSPRLAGAQYF
V: TRBV27; CDR3: CASSLNREANYGYTF
V: TRBV4-1; CDR3: CASSQIPGLGGSEQFF
V: TRBV11-2; CDR3: CASSSDSATGELFF
V: TRBV25-1; CDR3: CASNWGDEGYTF
V: TRBV24-1; CDR3: CATSDSSGSRGEQFF
V: TRBV19; CDR3: CASTAGGKPTVYGYTF
V: TRBV5-1; CDR3: CASSPGDGVSPLHF
V: TRBV7-3; CDR3: CASSSLETMNYNEQFF
V: TRBV6-5; CDR3: CASSFLGGADGYTF
V: TRBV9; CDR3: CASSSLGTLEAFF
V: TRBV7-8; CDR3: CASSRDNSPLHF
V: TRBV2; CDR3: CASSETGGRGYTF
V: TRBV24-1; CDR3: CATSDRQGLNTGELFF
V: TRBV11-2; CDR3: CASSLGIREETQYF
V: TRBV29-1; CDR3: CSPLWWVNQFF
V: TRBV28; CDR3: CASTLEAYSEQFF
V: TRBV10-2; CDR3: CAITGSSGAFF
V: TRBV24-1; CDR3: CATSRQVGSPLHF
V: TRBV11-2; CDR3: CASSRIGVREQFF
V: TRBV5-1; CDR3: CASSLEGPRANWYANYGYTF
V: TRBV5-1; CDR3: CASSLVPGQTTPLHF
V: TRBV21-1; CDR3: CASSKEGTEAYSNQPQHF
V: TRBV11-3; CDR3: CASSLGGGKGGATGELFF
V: TRBV15; CDR3: CATSGFSYNSPLHF
V: TRBV7-2; CDR3: CASSSPDRQFLNTEAFF
V: TRBV7-2; CDR3: CASSAHLDIAGQPQHF
V: TRBV7-2; CDR3: CASSSRPGGGETQYF
V: TRBV6-2/TRBV6-3; CDR3: CASSPPSGRARDEQYF
V: TRBV10-2; CDR3: CASSLTNTGELFF
V: TRBV4-1; CDR3: CASSQGGTLRTGELFF
V: TRBV10-3; CDR3: CAISGTDTQYF
V: TRBV11-3; CDR3: CASSSQGYGDGYTF